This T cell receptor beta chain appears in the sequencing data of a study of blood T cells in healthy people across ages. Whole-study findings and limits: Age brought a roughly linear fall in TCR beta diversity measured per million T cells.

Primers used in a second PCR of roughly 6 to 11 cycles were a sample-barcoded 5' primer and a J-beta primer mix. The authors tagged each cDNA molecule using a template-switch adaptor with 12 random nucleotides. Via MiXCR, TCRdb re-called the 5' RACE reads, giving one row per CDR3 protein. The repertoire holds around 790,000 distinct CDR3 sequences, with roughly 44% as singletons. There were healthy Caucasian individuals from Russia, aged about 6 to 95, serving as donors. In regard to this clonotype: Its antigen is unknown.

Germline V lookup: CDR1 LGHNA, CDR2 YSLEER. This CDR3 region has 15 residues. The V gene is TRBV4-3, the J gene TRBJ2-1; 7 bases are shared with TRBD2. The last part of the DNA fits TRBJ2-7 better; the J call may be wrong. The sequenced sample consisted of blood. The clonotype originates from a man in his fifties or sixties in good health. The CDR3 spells CASSPTSTYYNEQYF. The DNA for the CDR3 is TGCGCCAGCAGCCCGACTAGCACCTACTACAATGAGCAGTACTTC.